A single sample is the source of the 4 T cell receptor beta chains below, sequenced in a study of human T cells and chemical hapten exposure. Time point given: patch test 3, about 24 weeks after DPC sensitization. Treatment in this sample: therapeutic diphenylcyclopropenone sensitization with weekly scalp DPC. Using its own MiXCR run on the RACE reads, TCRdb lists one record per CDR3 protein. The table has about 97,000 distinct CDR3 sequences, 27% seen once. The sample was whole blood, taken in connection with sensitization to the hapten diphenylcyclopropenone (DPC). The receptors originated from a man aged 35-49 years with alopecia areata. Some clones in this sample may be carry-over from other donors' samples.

The DNA for the CDR3 is TGTGCCAGCAGAGGGACTAGCGGTTACACAGATACGCAGTATTTT. Translation: CASRGTSGYTDTQYF. The rearrangement joins TRBV2 to TRBJ2-3, with 11 bases lining up with TRBD2. Germline CDR1 and CDR2: SNHLY and FYNNEI. The CDR3 runs to 15 residues. V shed 6 bases and J 2 bases; nucleotides not matched to a gene: 4.

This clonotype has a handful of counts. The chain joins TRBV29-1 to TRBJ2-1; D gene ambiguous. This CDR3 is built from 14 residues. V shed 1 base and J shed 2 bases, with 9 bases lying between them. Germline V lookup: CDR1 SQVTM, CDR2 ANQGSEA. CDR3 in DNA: TGCAGCGTTGAAGCCCACCAGGCCTACAATGAGCAGTTCTTC. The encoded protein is CSVEAHQAYNEQFF.

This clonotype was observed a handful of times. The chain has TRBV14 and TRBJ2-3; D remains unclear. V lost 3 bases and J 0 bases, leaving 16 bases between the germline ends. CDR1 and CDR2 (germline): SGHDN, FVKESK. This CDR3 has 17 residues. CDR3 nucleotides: TGTGCCAGCAGCCACCCAACTCGAATGTCTAGCACAGATACGCAGTATTTT. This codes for CASSHPTRMSSTDTQYF.

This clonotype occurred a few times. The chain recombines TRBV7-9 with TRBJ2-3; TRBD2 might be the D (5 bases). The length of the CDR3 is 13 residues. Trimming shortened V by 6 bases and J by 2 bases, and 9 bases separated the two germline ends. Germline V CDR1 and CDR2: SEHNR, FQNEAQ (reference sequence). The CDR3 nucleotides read TGTGCCAGCAGTCCGACTACCACAGATACGCAGTATTTT. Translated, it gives CASSPTTTDTQYF.